This T cell receptor (beta chain) was observed in a study of vaccination effects on CD4 cells after COVID-19. After expansion with viral peptide pools in the ViraFEST assay, antigen-specific CD4+ T cells were sequenced. Following an approximately 11-day culture, CD4+ T cells were purified. Vaccine recipients had no previous SARS-CoV-2 infection; their nucleocapsid antibodies were negative. Clones were read by immunoSEQ multiplex PCR, and TCRdb kept only the in-frame ones, dropping some. The table lists about 31,000 clones, 55% to 75% of them singletons. This clone was counted between two and nine times. Its antigen remains unknown. The V end lost 0 bases, the J end lost 0 bases, and 12 bases lay between the germline ends. CDR3 length equals 17 residues. CDR1 is LGHNA and CDR2 is YSLEER in the germline V gene.

This TCR was recovered from a human donor who received a COVID-19 vaccine. The specimen was CD4+ T cells from PBMCs cultured with HCoV-229E spike peptides, collected before COVID-19 vaccination. The genes are TRBV4-3 and TRBJ1-3; no firm D call. CDR3: CASSQDLTSSSGNTIYF. The CDR3 region has the DNA TGCGCCAGCAGCCAAGATCTAACTTCCAGCTCTGGAAACACCATATATTTT.